Given below is one TCR beta chain in context. Its antigen is undetermined. This sample is drawn from a study of a mutant IDH1 vaccine in newly diagnosed glioma. Time point of the sample: week 35, safety follow-up. Each vaccine dose was 300 ug of mutant IDH1 20-mer peptide, with topical imiquimod. Assay: immunoSEQ multiplex PCR; the TCRdb copy retains only in-frame clones and omits some. The repertoire holds 60,000 or so clones, with approximately 81% as singletons. With 10 bases clipped from V and 0 bases from J, the junction kept 10 bases outside the gene matches. Germline CDR1 reads SEHNR; CDR2 reads FQNEAQ (reference sequence). The CDR3 is 15 amino acids.

J is TRBJ1-1 and V is TRBV7-9, with 8 nucleotides matching TRBD1. Sequencing used PBMCs, obtained from a glioma patient whose treatment included an IDH1 peptide vaccine. This clonotype originated in a man under 40 with glioma. CDR3 bases: TGTGCCACCCGGGGGGTGACAGGGGTGAACACTGAAGCTTTCTTT. Protein sequence: CATRGVTGVNTEAFF.